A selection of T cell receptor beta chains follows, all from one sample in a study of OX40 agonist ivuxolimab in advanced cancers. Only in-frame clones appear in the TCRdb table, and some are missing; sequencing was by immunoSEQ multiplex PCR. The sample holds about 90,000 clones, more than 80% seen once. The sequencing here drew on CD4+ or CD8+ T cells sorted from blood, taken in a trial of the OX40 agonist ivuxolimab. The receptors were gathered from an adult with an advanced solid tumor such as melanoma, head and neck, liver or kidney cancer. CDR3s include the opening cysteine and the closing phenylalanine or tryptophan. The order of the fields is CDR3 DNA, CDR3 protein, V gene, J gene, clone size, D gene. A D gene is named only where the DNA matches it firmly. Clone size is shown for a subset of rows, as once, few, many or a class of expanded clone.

TGTGCCAGCCGAGGGCGGGCAAATCAGCCCCAGCATTTT	CASRGRANQPQHF	TRBV6-5	TRBJ1-5	-	-
TGTGCCAGCAGCCCTTACGGGACAGGGATGAACACCGGGGAGCTGTTTTTT	CASSPYGTGMNTGELFF	TRBV7-3	TRBJ2-2	-	TRBD1
TGTGCCACCAGCAGGACTGTCCAGACCTACGAGCAGTACTTC	CATSRTVQTYEQYF	TRBV15	TRBJ2-7	once	-
TGTGCCAGCAGGGGGGCACTAGCGGGAGGCCTCTACAATGAGCAGTTCTTC	CASRGALAGGLYNEQFF	TRBV7-9	TRBJ2-1	-	TRBD2
TGTGCCAGCAAAAGGGGGCAGAACACTGAAGCTTTCTTT	CASKRGQNTEAFF	TRBV7-3	TRBJ1-1	-	TRBD1
TGTGCCAGCAGCTTAGGCGAGGACGAGCAGTACTTC	CASSLGEDEQYF	TRBV7-9	TRBJ2-7	-	-
TGTGCCAGCAGTCCGCTCCCTAGCGGGGGCCTCCAAGAGACCCAGTACTTC	CASSPLPSGGLQETQYF	TRBV2	TRBJ2-5	-	TRBD2
TGTGCCAGCAGCCCCAGACAGGGTATCCTGTTTTTT	CASSPRQGILFF	TRBV14	TRBJ1-4	-	TRBD1
TGTGCCTTGACCGACAAAAACAACACCGGGGAGCTGTTTTTT	CALTDKNNTGELFF	TRBV6-7	TRBJ2-2	-	-
TGTGCCAGCAGTTTCCGGGAGACCCAGTACTTC	CASSFRETQYF	TRBV28	TRBJ2-5	-	-
TGTGCCAGCAGTTACAGGGGGACTAATGAAAAACTGTTTTTT	CASSYRGTNEKLFF	TRBV6-6	TRBJ1-4	few	-
TGTGCCAGCAGCTTTAGGGGACTAGCCTCGGTCGATACGCAGTATTTT	CASSFRGLASVDTQYF	TRBV5-5	TRBJ2-3	-	TRBD2
TGTGCCAGCAGTTACTCTAACAGGGGCACTGAAGCTTTCTTT	CASSYSNRGTEAFF	TRBV6-5	TRBJ1-1	-	TRBD1
TGTGCCAGCAGCGTAGAGCTAGGGGACTATAATTCACCCCTCCACTTT	CASSVELGDYNSPLHF	TRBV9	TRBJ1-6	-	-
TGCGCCAGCAGCCCAGGACTAGCGGGAGGGCCCCACGAGCAGTACTTC	CASSPGLAGGPHEQYF	TRBV4-1	TRBJ2-7	-	TRBD2
TGTGCCAGTAGTATGCCGGACAGGGCAAGCAATCAGCCCCAGCATTTT	CASSMPDRASNQPQHF	TRBV19	TRBJ1-5	few	TRBD1
TGTGCCTGGAGTGCGAGACAGGATAGCCCTCCTGGGGCCAACGTCCTGACTTTC	CAWSARQDSPPGANVLTF	TRBV30	TRBJ2-6	-	-
TGTGCCAGCAGTTCACAGGTCTCTGGGGCCAACGTCCTGACTTTC	CASSSQVSGANVLTF	TRBV6-1	TRBJ2-6	-	-
TGTGCCAGCAGTTACGGGGACACCAGGGAAAAACTGTTTTTT	CASSYGDTREKLFF	TRBV6-5	TRBJ1-4	-	-
TGTGCCAGCAGAATAACAGGGTATGGCAATCAGCCCCAGCATTTT	CASRITGYGNQPQHF	TRBV6-5	TRBJ1-5	-	-
TGCAGTGCTCCTATAGAGGCTGAAGCTTTCTTT	CSAPIEAEAFF	TRBV20-1	TRBJ1-1	-	-
TGTGCCAGCAGCCAGGGAGGCAATCAGCCCCAGCATTTT	CASSQGGNQPQHF	TRBV28	TRBJ1-5	-	-
TGTGCCAGCAGCTTAGACGGACAGGGTGGAGAGACCCAGTACTTC	CASSLDGQGGETQYF	TRBV7-9	TRBJ2-5	-	TRBD1
TGCGCCAGCAGCTTGGGAGGGACAGCATTTAATTCACCCCTCCACTTT	CASSLGGTAFNSPLHF	TRBV5-1	TRBJ1-6	-	TRBD1
TGTGCCAGCAGAGCCAGCGGGGGAGCGTTTCCCGGGGAGCTGTTTTTT	CASRASGGAFPGELFF	TRBV7-2	TRBJ2-2	-	TRBD2
TGTGCCAGCAGCTCCCTCGGATCTAGCCGGTTTACAGATACGCAGTATTTT	CASSSLGSSRFTDTQYF	TRBV12-1	TRBJ2-3	-	-
TGTGCCAGCAGTGACTACAGGGGGGTTAGCACAGATACGCAGTATTTT	CASSDYRGVSTDTQYF	TRBV2	TRBJ2-3	-	TRBD1
TGTGCCAGCAGTGACACAGATACGCAGTATTTT	CASSDTDTQYF	TRBV7-2	TRBJ2-3	-	-
TGTGCCAGCAGTGGGAACCCCCTGGTGGGGGAGCTGTTTTTT	CASSGNPLVGELFF	TRBV6-4	TRBJ2-2	-	-
TGTGCCAGCAGCTTAGGCCACAGGGGGCGTGAGGGCTACACCTTC	CASSLGHRGREGYTF	TRBV7-9	TRBJ1-2	-	TRBD1
TGTGCCAGCGGCAGGGGGCAGAATTCACCCCTCCACTTT	CASGRGQNSPLHF	TRBV7-3	TRBJ1-6	-	TRBD1
TGCGCCAGCAGCTTGGCCTTGGGAGCAGGGGAGCAGTTCTTC	CASSLALGAGEQFF	TRBV5-1	TRBJ2-1	-	-
TGTGCCAGCGGCCGGGACAGCTATGGCTACACCTTC	CASGRDSYGYTF	TRBV5-4	TRBJ1-2	-	TRBD1
TGTGCCAGCAGCTCCCCGGTGGCCCTTGTATTAAATTTT	CASSSPVALVLNF	TRBV7-2	TRBJ1-1	-	-
TGTGCCAGCGGGTCCTATGTTAGCAATCAGCCCCAGCATTTT	CASGSYVSNQPQHF	TRBV27	TRBJ1-5	many	-
TGTGCCAGCAGTCGACAATCAGGATCTCAGCCCCAGCATTTT	CASSRQSGSQPQHF	TRBV5-5	TRBJ1-5	-	-
TGTGCCAGCACCCAGACACATACGCAGTATTTT	CASTQTHTQYF	TRBV6-1	TRBJ2-3	-	-
TGTGCCAGCAGTTTTAGGGTTGCAGGGTTGAACACTGAAGCTTTCTTT	CASSFRVAGLNTEAFF	TRBV27	TRBJ1-1	-	-
TGCGCCAGCAGTGTGGGGATTTCCTACGAGCAGTACTTC	CASSVGISYEQYF	TRBV5-1	TRBJ2-7	-	-